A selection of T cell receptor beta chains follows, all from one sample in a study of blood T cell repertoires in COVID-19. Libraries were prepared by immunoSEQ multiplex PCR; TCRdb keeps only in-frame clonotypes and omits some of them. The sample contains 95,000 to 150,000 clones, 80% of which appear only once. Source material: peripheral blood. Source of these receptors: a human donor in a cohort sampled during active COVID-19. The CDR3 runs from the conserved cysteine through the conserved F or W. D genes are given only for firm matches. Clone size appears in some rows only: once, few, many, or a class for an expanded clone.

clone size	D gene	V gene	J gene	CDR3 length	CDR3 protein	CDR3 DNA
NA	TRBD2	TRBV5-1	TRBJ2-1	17	CASSSPSPGLAGNEQFF	TGCGCCAGCAGCTCCCCGAGCCCTGGACTAGCGGGGAATGAGCAGTTCTTC
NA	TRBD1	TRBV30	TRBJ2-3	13	CAWNRGSTDTQYF	TGTGCCTGGAACAGGGGGTCCACAGATACGCAGTATTTT
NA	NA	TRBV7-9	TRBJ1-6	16	CASSLAGGQASSPLHF	TGTGCCAGCAGCTTAGCGGGCGGGCAGGCCAGCTCACCCCTCCACTTT
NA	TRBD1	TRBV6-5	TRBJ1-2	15	CASRPRPGQGYGYTF	TGTGCCAGCAGACCTCGACCGGGACAGGGCTATGGCTACACCTTC
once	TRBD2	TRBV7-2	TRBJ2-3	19	CASSFAGTRGGVSTDTQYF	TGTGCCAGCAGCTTCGCGGGGACTCGCGGGGGGGTTAGCACAGATACGCAGTATTTT
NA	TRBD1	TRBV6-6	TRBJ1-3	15	CASKRDRSNSNTIYF	TGTGCCAGCAAGAGGGACAGAAGTAATTCAAACACCATATATTTT
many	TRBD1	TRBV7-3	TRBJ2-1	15	CASSYGQGEGNEQFF	TGTGCCAGCAGTTATGGACAGGGTGAGGGGAATGAGCAGTTCTTC
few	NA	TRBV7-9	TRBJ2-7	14	CASSPYGVWNEQYF	TGTGCCAGCAGCCCCTACGGGGTATGGAACGAGCAGTACTTC
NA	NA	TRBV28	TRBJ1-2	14	CASSGQGRGLGYTF	TGTGCCAGCAGTGGGCAGGGAAGGGGGTTGGGCTACACCTTC
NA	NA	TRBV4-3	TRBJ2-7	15	CASSQVLAPTYEQYF	TGCGCCAGCAGCCAAGTACTAGCACCTACCTACGAGCAGTACTTC